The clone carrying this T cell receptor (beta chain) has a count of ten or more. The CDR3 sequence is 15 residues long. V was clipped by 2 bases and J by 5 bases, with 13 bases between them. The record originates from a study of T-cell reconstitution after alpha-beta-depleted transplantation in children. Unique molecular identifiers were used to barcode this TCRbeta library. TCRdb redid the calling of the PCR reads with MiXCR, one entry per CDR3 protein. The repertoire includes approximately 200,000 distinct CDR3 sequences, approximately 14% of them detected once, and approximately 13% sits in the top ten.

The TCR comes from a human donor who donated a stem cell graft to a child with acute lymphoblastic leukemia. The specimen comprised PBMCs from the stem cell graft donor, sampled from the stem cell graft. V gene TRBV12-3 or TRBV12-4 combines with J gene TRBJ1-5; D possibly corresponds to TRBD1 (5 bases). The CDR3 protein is CASSLNGGGDQPQHF. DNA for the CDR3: TGTGCCAGCAGTTTAAACGGGGGAGGGGATCAGCCCCAGCATTTT.